Presented here are 5 T cell receptor beta chains from one specimen sequenced in a study of T-cell reconstitution after alpha-beta-depleted transplantation in children. This sample's TCRbeta library carried unique molecular identifier barcodes. Using its own MiXCR run on the PCR reads, TCRdb lists one record per CDR3 protein. The table has a few hundred thousand distinct CDR3 sequences, roughly 14% seen once; the top ten hold about 3.9%. The starting material was PBMCs, obtained from the stem cell graft. The receptors were sampled from a human donor who donated a stem cell graft to a child with Fanconi anemia.

There are many counts of this clonotype. The chain recombines TRBV6-6 with TRBJ1-1, with 7 bases fitting TRBD1. Germline loops: CDR1 MNHNY, CDR2 SVGAGI (reference sequence). J was trimmed by 5 bases and V by 4 bases; bases with no gene match: 4. This CDR3 is 13 amino acids long. The CDR3 is CASSFQQGTEAFF. CDR3 coding DNA: TGTGCCAGCAGTTTTCAACAGGGGACTGAAGCTTTCTTT.

This clonotype was recorded at least ten times. The V and J genes are TRBV14 and TRBJ1-6; D call uncertain. Germline V gives CDR1 SGHDN, CDR2 FVKESK. V was shortened by 2 bases and J by 13 bases, with 12 bases between the two germline ends. This CDR3 has 13 amino acids. CDR3 nucleotides: TGTGCCAGCAGCCAAAATGAACCTGATCCCCTCCACTTT. As protein: CASSQNEPDPLHF.

The genes are TRBV7-9 and TRBJ1-1; D perhaps matches TRBD1 (5 bases). The CDR3 is 15 residues long. V lost 5 bases and J 7 bases, leaving 20 bases between the germline ends. From germline, CDR1 is SEHNR and CDR2 FQNEAQ (reference sequence). The CDR3 sequence: CASSPQPGPFFEAFF. The CDR3 nucleotides read TGTGCCAGCAGCCCCCAGCCGGGACCTTTCTTTGAAGCTTTCTTT. The variable domain in full, completed from reference TRBV7-9 and TRBJ1-1, reads DTGVSQNPRHKITKRGQNVTFRCDPISEHNRLYWYRQTLGQGPEFLTYFQNEAQLEKSRLLSDRFSAERPKGSFSTLEIQRTEQGDSAMYLCASSPQPGPFFEAFFGQGTRLTVV.

Many counts were recorded for this clonotype. This chain uses TRBV24-1 with TRBJ2-5, with 10 bases that match TRBD2. J was trimmed by 0 bases and V by 1 base; bases with no gene match: 10. This CDR3 is built from 19 residues. The V gene's germline CDR1 is KGHDR and CDR2 SFDVKD. In nucleotides, the CDR3 is TGTGCCACCAGTGATTTTTCTACTATTAGCGGGGGGAACCAAGAGACCCAGTACTTC. Amino acid sequence: CATSDFSTISGGNQETQYF.

This clonotype showed up many times. V and J are TRBV12-3 or TRBV12-4 and TRBJ2-5; D not resolved. The CDR3 length is 12 residues. The germline V and J ends were trimmed by 3 bases and 10 bases, with 12 bases remaining between them. CDR3 nucleotide sequence: TGTGCCAGCAGTTTGCAGGATTACGGCCAGTACTTC. It codes for CASSLQDYGQYF.